One and the same sample provided the 23 T cell receptor beta chains below, sequenced in a study of Ad26.COV2.S vaccination and SARS-CoV-2 variants. Here immunoSEQ multiplex PCR was the method, and the copy in TCRdb shows in-frame clones only, minus some. Altogether over 85,000 clones are present, around 82% being singletons, with the ten largest covering roughly 17%. The starting material was peripheral blood, obtained after recovery from COVID-19. The receptors derive from a human donor who had recovered from COVID-19.

The CDR3 nucleotides are TGTGCCAGCAGCTTGACAGGGACTAATGAAAAACTGTTTTTT. It yields the protein CASSLTGTNEKLFF. V gene TRBV28 combines with J gene TRBJ1-4; 7 bases align to TRBD1. J gave up 2 bases and V 6 bases, and 3 bases lay outside the gene matches. CDR1 and CDR2 from the germline V gene are MDHEN and SYDVKM. The CDR3 spans 14 residues.

The chain recombines TRBV20-1 with TRBJ2-5, with unresolved D. Germline CDR1 DFQATT, CDR2 SNEGSKA (reference sequence). The germline V and J ends were trimmed by 6 bases and 5 bases, with 10 bases remaining between them. This CDR3 spans 11 amino acids. The CDR3 region is CSAEPGETQYF. CDR3 coding DNA: TGCAGTGCGGAGCCCGGGGAGACCCAGTACTTC.

This chain uses TRBV5-4 with TRBJ2-3; D possibly corresponds to TRBD2 (5 bases). V was shortened by 4 bases and J by 2 bases, with 14 bases between the two germline ends. Germline CDR1 and CDR2: SGHNT and YYREEE (reference sequence). The length of the CDR3 is 15 residues. The CDR3 bases are TGTGCCAGCAGCCCGGGGTCTGCCACCACAGATACGCAGTATTTT. It yields the protein CASSPGSATTDTQYF.

The chain recombines TRBV21-1 with TRBJ2-4; TRBD2, the D gene given by the table, was not confirmed from the DNA. TRBV21-1 is a documented pseudogene. There are 16 residues in the CDR3. The CDR3 spells CASRKEDVLAKNIQYF. CDR3 DNA: TGTGCCAGCAGAAAGGAGGATGTTCTAGCCAAAAACATTCAGTACTTC.

This chain's CDR3 is CAIDSGTDTYEQYF. CDR3 sequence (DNA): TGTGCCATCGATTCCGGGACAGACACCTACGAGCAGTACTTC. The chain recombines TRBV10-3 with TRBJ2-7, with 7 positions matching TRBD1. The CDR3 length is 14 residues. Germline lookup yields CDR1 ENHRY and CDR2 SYGVKD. V trimming: 8 bases; J trimming: 2 bases; junction bases outside the gene matches: 9.

The sample holds one count of this clone. This chain links TRBV6-4 with TRBJ1-1; D is undetermined. Germline V gives CDR1 MRHNA, CDR2 SNTAGT. CDR3 length equals 13 residues. The V gene lost 4 bases and the J gene lost 1 base, with 7 bases spanning the gap. The CDR3 DNA is TGTGCCAGCAGTGTAGAGGGGAACACTGAAGCTTTCTTT. Translation gives CASSVEGNTEAFF.

This rearrangement joins TRBV7-9 to TRBJ2-5, with D possibly being TRBD2 (7 bases). Trimming removed 4 bases from V and 2 bases from J, with 14 bases in between. CDR1 and CDR2 (germline): SEHNR, FQNEAQ (reference sequence). This CDR3 is 15 amino acids long. CDR3 sequence (DNA): TGTGCCAGCAGCTCGATGGGGGGGGCTCAAGAGACCCAGTACTTC. Translation gives CASSSMGGAQETQYF.

The chain combines TRBV15 with TRBJ2-3, with D possibly matching TRBD1 (6 bases). CDR1 is LNHNV, CDR2 YYDKDF, per germline (reference sequence). The CDR3 loop spans 16 amino acids. V lost 0 bases, J lost 1 base, and 11 bases lay in between. The CDR3, as DNA: TGTGCCACCAGCAGAGATCGAGGGGGAGGCACAGATACGCAGTATTTT. This sequence encodes CATSRDRGGGTDTQYF.

This clone was detected only once. This chain links TRBV30 with TRBJ2-7; D is unresolved. CDR3 length: 13 amino acids. V was pared by 0 bases and J by 4 bases, with 10 bases between. In germline, CDR1 is GTSNPN, CDR2 SVGIG (reference sequence). The CDR3 DNA sequence: TGTGCCTGGAGTGTACGTCTGGGGTACGAGCAGTACTTC. It is translated as CAWSVRLGYEQYF.

This clone appeared a single time. The genes are TRBV28 and TRBJ2-2, with D tentatively TRBD2 (5 bases). This CDR3 spans 13 amino acids. Germline assignment: CDR1 MDHEN and CDR2 SYDVKM. Trimming pared 3 bases from V and 8 bases from J, leaving 10 bases between. Written as DNA, the CDR3 is TGTGCCAGCAGTTTCAGCGGCAGGGGGGAGCTGTTTTTT. Its translation is CASSFSGRGELFF.

This chain connects TRBV5-4 to TRBJ1-2, with 10 bases matching TRBD1. The CDR3 has 14 residues. V gave up 4 bases and J gave up 2 bases; unmatched junction bases: 2. Germline values: CDR1 SGHNT, CDR2 YYREEE (reference sequence). The CDR3 here is CASSPGQGNYGYTF. The CDR3 DNA is TGTGCCAGCAGCCCGGGACAGGGGAACTATGGCTACACCTTC.

The chain couples TRBV18 to TRBJ2-3; D unclear. CDR1 is KGHSH, CDR2 LQKENI, per germline. The CDR3 is 14 residues long. V lost 3 bases to trimming and J lost 0 bases, with 7 bases between them. Here the CDR3 reads CASSPISSTDTQYF. CDR3 nucleotide sequence: TGTGCCAGCTCACCTATATCTAGCACAGATACGCAGTATTTT.

The chain couples TRBV10-1 to TRBJ2-2, with 8 nucleotides matching TRBD2. Germline lookup yields CDR1 WNHNN and CDR2 SYGVQD (reference sequence). This CDR3 is built from 13 residues. V gave up 4 bases and J gave up 5 bases; unmatched junction bases: 0. Here the CDR3 DNA reads TGCGCCAGCAGTGGACTAGCGACCGGGGAGCTGTTTTTT. Protein sequence: CASSGLATGELFF.

V usage is TRBV6-5 and J usage is TRBJ1-1, with 7 bases aligning to TRBD1. Germline-derived CDR1 and CDR2 are MNHEY and SVGAGI. V lost 5 bases and J lost 4; bases outside the gene matches: 7. The CDR3 spans 14 residues. The CDR3 DNA reads TGTGCCAGCAGTAGCGGACAGGATGGCACTGAAGCTTTCTTT. This gives the protein CASSSGQDGTEAFF.

As DNA, the CDR3 is TGTGCCAGCAGCTCCAGACAGGGGGGACAAGAGACCCAGTACTTC. Its protein product is CASSSRQGGQETQYF. The V and J genes are TRBV9 and TRBJ2-5, with 9 bases that match TRBD1. The V and J ends lost 4 bases and 2 bases, in that order; junction bases with no gene match: 6. Germline V gene sequence: CDR1 SGDLS, CDR2 YYNGEE. CDR3 length equals 15 residues.

This chain joins TRBV19 and TRBJ1-5; D uncertain. The CDR3 length is 13 residues. Trimming stripped 1 base from V and 7 bases from J, with 8 bases between. Germline CDR1 and CDR2: LNHDA and SQIVND (reference sequence). The DNA for the CDR3 is TGTGCCAGTAGTATAGTCGATAACCAGCCCCAGCATTTT. It translates to CASSIVDNQPQHF. The complete variable domain, with remaining parts taken from reference TRBV19 and TRBJ1-5, reads DGGITQSPKYLFRKEGQNVTLSCEQNLNHDAMYWYRQDPGQGLRLIYYSQIVNDFQKGDIAEGYSVSREKKESFPLTVTSAQKNPTAFYLCASSIVDNQPQHFGDGTRLSIL.

This chain uses TRBV2 with TRBJ2-3; the match to TRBD2 covers 7 bases. V was clipped by 6 bases and J by 1 base; unmatched bases: 4. Germline V lookup: CDR1 SNHLY, CDR2 FYNNEI. CDR3 size: 14 residues. The DNA of the CDR3 is TGTGCCAGCAGAGATGCGGGGGGCACAGATACGCAGTATTTT. This gives the protein CASRDAGGTDTQYF.

The count of this clone is one. The chain uses TRBV29-1 and TRBJ2-5; 7 bases match TRBD1. V lost 7 bases to trimming and J lost 5 bases; unmatched junction nucleotides: 10. Germline CDR1 reads SQVTM; CDR2 reads ANQGSEA. This CDR3 has 13 amino acids. The CDR3 reads CSADRAARETQYF. The CDR3 DNA reads TGCAGCGCCGACAGGGCCGCCCGGGAGACCCAGTACTTC.

In its sample, this clone was seen a few times. The V and J genes are TRBV28 and TRBJ1-6, with unresolved D. Germline CDR1 and CDR2: MDHEN and SYDVKM. V shed 10 bases and J shed 7 bases, with 14 bases lying between them. The CDR3 spans 13 residues. The CDR3 sequence: CATHPSSNSPLHF. The CDR3 bases are TGTGCCACCCACCCCTCCTCCAATTCACCCCTCCACTTT.

The chain joins TRBV3-1 (or the pseudogene TRBV3-2) to TRBJ1-5; no reliable D call. CDR1 LGHDT and CDR2 YNNKEL come from the germline V gene (reference sequence). V lost 4 bases and J 0 bases, leaving 7 bases between the germline ends. The CDR3 runs to 14 residues. Written as DNA, the CDR3 is TGTGCCAGCAGCCCCCGGCGTAGCAATCAGCCCCAGCATTTT. Translating gives CASSPRRSNQPQHF.

This chain uses TRBV6-2 or TRBV6-3 with TRBJ2-5, with TRBD2 matching over 8 bases. The V and J ends lost 6 bases and 1 base, in that order; junction bases with no gene match: 10. Germline CDR1 MNHEY, CDR2 SVGEGT. This CDR3 contains 16 residues. The CDR3 DNA reads TGTGCCAGCAGCCCGTGGGCGGGGGGCCTCCAAGAGACCCAGTACTTC. It codes for CASSPWAGGLQETQYF.

This chain uses TRBV7-3 with TRBJ2-1, with 10 positions matching TRBD2. J was trimmed by 8 bases and V by 5 bases; bases with no gene match: 6. Germline loops: CDR1 SGHTA, CDR2 FQGTGA. The CDR3 runs to 14 residues. CDR3 bases: TGTGCCAGCAGCCAGCTAGCGGGGGTGGATGAGCAGTTCTTC. Protein product: CASSQLAGVDEQFF.

This clone was seen a few times. The rearrangement uses TRBV2 and TRBJ1-2; D may be TRBD1 (5 bases). The CDR3 covers 14 residues. The V gene's germline CDR1 is SNHLY and CDR2 FYNNEI. V was clipped by 8 bases and J by 7 bases, with 20 bases between them. CDR3 protein: CASSDQGEWSGYTF. In DNA form, the CDR3 reads TGTGCCAGCTCCGATCAGGGCGAGTGGAGTGGCTACACCTTC.